These 6 T cell receptor beta chains came from one sample sequenced in a study of blood T cell repertoires in COVID-19. The data were produced by immunoSEQ multiplex PCR, yet TCRdb's version contains in-frame clones alone and is incomplete. The sample shows about 89,000 clones, 75% to 90% of them seen only once. Sequencing was performed on peripheral blood. The source is a woman aged 80 or over with acute or convalescent COVID-19.

The chain recombines TRBV15 with TRBJ2-7, with a tentative D call TRBD2 (6 bases). Per germline, CDR1 LNHNV and CDR2 YYDKDF (reference sequence). The CDR3 loop spans 14 amino acids. The V gene lost 1 base and the J gene lost 0 bases, with 7 bases spanning the gap. The CDR3 DNA reads TGTGCCACCAGCAGAGTAGCGGTCTCCTACGAGCAGTACTTC. Protein product: CATSRVAVSYEQYF.

This chain joins TRBV29-1 and TRBJ1-1, with D possibly being TRBD1 (6 bases). CDR1 is SQVTM and CDR2 is ANQGSEA in the germline V gene. The ends were cut back, 4 bases at V and 1 base at J, with 10 bases in the middle. This CDR3 has 13 amino acids. As DNA, the CDR3 is TGCAGCGTTGTACGCAGGGGGAACACTGAAGCTTTCTTT. Translated: CSVVRRGNTEAFF.

The rearrangement joins TRBV7-9 to TRBJ1-1; D gene unclear. V shed 3 bases and J shed 2 bases, with 10 bases lying between them. Per germline, CDR1 SEHNR and CDR2 FQNEAQ (reference sequence). This CDR3 is built from 14 residues. CDR3 in DNA: TGTGCCAGCAGCTTTGATACGGGAAACACTGAAGCTTTCTTT. Translation gives CASSFDTGNTEAFF.

The chain has TRBV10-1 and TRBJ2-7, with 8 bases matching TRBD1. V gave up 8 bases and J gave up 2 bases; unmatched junction bases: 11. CDR3 length equals 15 residues. The germline V gene has CDR1 WNHNN and CDR2 SYGVQD (reference sequence). CDR3 residues: CASRPRTGFTYEQYF. DNA for the CDR3: TGCGCCAGCCGCCCTAGGACAGGGTTCACCTACGAGCAGTACTTC.

This chain connects TRBV7-6 to TRBJ1-3; no definite D call. CDR1 is SGHVS, CDR2 FNYEAQ, per germline. Trimming took off 0 bases at V and 8 bases at J, with 5 bases between the two ends. There are 12 residues in the CDR3. The CDR3: CASSLASDTIYF. In DNA form, the CDR3 reads TGTGCCAGCAGCTTAGCATCGGACACCATATATTTT.

J is TRBJ2-3 and V is TRBV19; TRBD1 matches 9 bases. Unmatched junction bases numbered 10, after V lost 4 bases and J lost 2 bases. This CDR3 has 17 residues. Germline CDR1 reads LNHDA; CDR2 reads SQIVND (reference sequence). CDR3 protein: CASSRGPGTGNTDTQYF. Here the CDR3 DNA reads TGTGCCAGTAGTAGAGGACCCGGGACAGGGAACACAGATACGCAGTATTTT.